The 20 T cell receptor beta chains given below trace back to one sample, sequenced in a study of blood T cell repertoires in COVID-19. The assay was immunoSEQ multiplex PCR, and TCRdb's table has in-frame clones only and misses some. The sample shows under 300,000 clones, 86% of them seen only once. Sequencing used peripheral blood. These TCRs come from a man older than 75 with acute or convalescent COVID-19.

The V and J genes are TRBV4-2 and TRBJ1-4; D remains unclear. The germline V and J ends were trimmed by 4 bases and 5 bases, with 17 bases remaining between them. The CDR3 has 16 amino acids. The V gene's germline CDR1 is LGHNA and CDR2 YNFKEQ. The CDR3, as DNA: TGTGCCAGCAGCCGGGCCGGACGACTAGGCAATGAAAAACTGTTTTTT. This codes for CASSRAGRLGNEKLFF.

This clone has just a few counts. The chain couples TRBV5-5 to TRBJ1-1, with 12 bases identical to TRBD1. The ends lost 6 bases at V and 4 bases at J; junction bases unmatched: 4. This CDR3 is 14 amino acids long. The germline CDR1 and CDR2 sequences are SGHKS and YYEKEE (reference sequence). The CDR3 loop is CASTGTGGGTEAFF. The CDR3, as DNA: TGTGCCAGCACCGGGACAGGGGGCGGCACTGAAGCTTTCTTT.

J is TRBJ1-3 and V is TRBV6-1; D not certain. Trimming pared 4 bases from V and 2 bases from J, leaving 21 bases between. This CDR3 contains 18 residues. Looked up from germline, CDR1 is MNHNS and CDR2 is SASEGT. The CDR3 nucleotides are TGTGCCAGCAGTGCCTTAGTAACCGGAGGAACAACTGGAAACACCATATATTTT. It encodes CASSALVTGGTTGNTIYF.

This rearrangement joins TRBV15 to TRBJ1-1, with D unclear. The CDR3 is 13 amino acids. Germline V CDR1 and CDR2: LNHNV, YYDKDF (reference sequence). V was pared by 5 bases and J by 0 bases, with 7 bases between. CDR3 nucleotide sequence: TGTGCCACCAGCTGGGCGATGAACACTGAAGCTTTCTTT. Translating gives CATSWAMNTEAFF. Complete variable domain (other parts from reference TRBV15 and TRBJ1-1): DAMVIQNPRYQVTQFGKPVTLSCSQTLNHNVMYWYQQKSSQAPKLLFHYYDKDFNNEADTPDNFQSRRPNTSFCFLDIRSPGLGDTAMYLCATSWAMNTEAFFGQGTRLTVV.

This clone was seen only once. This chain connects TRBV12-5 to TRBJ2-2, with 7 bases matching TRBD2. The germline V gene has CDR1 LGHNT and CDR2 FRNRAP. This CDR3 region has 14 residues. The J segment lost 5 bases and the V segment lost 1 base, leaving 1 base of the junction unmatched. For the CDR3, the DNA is TGTGCTAGTGGTTTGGGGCGGGGGACCGGGGAGCTGTTTTTT. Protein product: CASGLGRGTGELFF.

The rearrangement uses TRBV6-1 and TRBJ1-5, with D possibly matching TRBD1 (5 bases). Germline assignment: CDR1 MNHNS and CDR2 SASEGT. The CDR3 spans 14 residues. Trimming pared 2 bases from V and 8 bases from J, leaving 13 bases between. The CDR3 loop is CASSEPQGFEPQHF. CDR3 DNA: TGTGCCAGCAGTGAACCTCAGGGTTTTGAGCCCCAGCATTTT.

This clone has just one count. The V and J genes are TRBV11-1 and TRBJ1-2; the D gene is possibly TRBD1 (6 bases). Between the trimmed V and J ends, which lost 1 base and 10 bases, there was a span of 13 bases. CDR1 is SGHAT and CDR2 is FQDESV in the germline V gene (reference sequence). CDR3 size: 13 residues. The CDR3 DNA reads TGTGCCAGCAGCTTAGATCAAAGACAGGCCTACACCTTC. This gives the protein CASSLDQRQAYTF.

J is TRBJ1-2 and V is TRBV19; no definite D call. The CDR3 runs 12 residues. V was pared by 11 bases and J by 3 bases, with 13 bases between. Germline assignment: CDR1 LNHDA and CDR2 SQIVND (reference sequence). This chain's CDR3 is CASSEEYYGYTF. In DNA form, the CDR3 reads TGTGCCTCCTCAGAGGAGTACTATGGCTACACCTTC. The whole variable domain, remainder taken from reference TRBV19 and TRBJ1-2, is DGGITQSPKYLFRKEGQNVTLSCEQNLNHDAMYWYRQDPGQGLRLIYYSQIVNDFQKGDIAEGYSVSREKKESFPLTVTSAQKNPTAFYLCASSEEYYGYTFGSGTRLTVV.

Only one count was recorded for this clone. The CDR3 DNA follows: TGTGCCAGCCGTGGGGGGGGTTCGGCTGGAAACACCATATATTTT. This translates into CASRGGGSAGNTIYF. V and J are TRBV28 and TRBJ1-3, with D maybe TRBD1 (5 bases). CDR1 is MDHEN and CDR2 is SYDVKM in the germline V gene. Trimming stripped 8 bases from V and 2 bases from J, with 16 bases between. The CDR3 contains 15 residues.

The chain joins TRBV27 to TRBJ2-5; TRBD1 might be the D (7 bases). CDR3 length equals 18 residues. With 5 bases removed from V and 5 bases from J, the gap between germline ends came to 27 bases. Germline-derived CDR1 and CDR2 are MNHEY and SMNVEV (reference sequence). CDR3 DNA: TGTGCCAGCAGTAGGGGGATTTCGGTCAGGGGGGTTTTGGAGACCCAGTACTTC. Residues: CASSRGISVRGVLETQYF.

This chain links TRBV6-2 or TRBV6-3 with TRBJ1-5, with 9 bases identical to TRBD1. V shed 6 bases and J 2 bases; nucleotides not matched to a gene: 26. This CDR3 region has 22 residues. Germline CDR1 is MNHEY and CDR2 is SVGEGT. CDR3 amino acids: CASSLHHRPGQGFSVGNQPQHF. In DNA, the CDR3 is TGTGCCAGCAGCCTTCACCATCGACCGGGACAGGGTTTTTCCGTCGGCAATCAGCCCCAGCATTTT.

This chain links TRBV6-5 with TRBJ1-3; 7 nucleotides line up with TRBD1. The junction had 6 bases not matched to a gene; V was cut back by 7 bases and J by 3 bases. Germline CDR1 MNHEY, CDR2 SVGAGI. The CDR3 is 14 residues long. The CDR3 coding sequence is TGTGCCAGCACCCGGGACAGAGATGGAAACACCATATATTTT. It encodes CASTRDRDGNTIYF.

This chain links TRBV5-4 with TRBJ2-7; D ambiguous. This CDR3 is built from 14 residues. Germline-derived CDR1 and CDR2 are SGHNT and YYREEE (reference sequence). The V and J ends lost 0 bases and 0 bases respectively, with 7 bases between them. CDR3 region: CASSLEAVSYEQYF. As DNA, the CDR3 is TGTGCCAGCAGCTTGGAGGCGGTCTCCTACGAGCAGTACTTC. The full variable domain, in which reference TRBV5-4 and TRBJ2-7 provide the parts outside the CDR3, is ETGVTQSPTHLIKTRGQQVTLRCSSQSGHNTVSWYQQALGQGPQFIFQYYREEENGRGNFPPRFSGLQFPNYSSELNVNALELDDSALYLCASSLEAVSYEQYFGPGTRLTVT.

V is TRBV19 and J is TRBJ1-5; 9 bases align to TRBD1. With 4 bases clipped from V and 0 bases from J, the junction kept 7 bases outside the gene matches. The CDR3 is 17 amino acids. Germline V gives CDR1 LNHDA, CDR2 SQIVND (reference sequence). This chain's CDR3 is CASSKIGTGISNQPQHF. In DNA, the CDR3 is TGTGCCAGTAGTAAAATTGGGACAGGGATTAGCAATCAGCCCCAGCATTTT.

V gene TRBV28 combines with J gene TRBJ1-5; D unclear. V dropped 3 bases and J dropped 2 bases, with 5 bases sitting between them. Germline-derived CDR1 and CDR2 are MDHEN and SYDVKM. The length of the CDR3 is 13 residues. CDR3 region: CASSLARNQPQHF. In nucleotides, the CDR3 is TGTGCCAGCAGTTTGGCCCGCAATCAGCCCCAGCATTTT.

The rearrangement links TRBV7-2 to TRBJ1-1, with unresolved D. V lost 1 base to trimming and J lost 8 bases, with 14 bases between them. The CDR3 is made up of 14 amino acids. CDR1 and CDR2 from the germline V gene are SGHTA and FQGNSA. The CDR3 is CASSLDGSPWEAFF. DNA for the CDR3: TGTGCCAGCAGCTTAGACGGGTCCCCTTGGGAAGCTTTCTTT.

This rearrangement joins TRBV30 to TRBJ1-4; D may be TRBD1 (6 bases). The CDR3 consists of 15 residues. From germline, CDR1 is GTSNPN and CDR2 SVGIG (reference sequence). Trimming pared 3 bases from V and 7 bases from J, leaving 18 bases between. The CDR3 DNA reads TGTGCCTGGAGCGTGTACAGGGATGGCGGTGAAAAACTGTTTTTT. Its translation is CAWSVYRDGGEKLFF.

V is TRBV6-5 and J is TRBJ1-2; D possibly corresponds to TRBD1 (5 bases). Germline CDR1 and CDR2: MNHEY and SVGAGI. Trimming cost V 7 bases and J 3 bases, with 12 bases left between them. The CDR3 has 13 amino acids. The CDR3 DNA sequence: TGTGCCAGCACCCCGGGGGGGGACTATGGCTACACCTTC. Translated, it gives CASTPGGDYGYTF.

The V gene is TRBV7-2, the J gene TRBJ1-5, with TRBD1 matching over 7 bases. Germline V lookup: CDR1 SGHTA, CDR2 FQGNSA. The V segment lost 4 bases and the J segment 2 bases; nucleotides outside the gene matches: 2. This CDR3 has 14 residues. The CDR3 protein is CASSSGQGNQPQHF. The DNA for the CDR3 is TGTGCCAGCAGCTCCGGACAGGGCAATCAGCCCCAGCATTTT. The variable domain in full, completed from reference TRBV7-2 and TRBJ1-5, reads GAGVSQSPSNKVTEKGKDVELRCDPISGHTALYWYRQSLGQGLEFLIYFQGNSAPDKSGLPSDRFSAERTGGSVSTLTIQRTQQEDSAVYLCASSSGQGNQPQHFGDGTRLSIL.

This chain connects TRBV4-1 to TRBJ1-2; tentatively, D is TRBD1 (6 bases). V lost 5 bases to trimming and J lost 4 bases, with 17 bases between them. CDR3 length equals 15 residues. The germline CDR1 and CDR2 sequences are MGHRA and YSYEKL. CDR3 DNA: TGCGCCAGCAGCGTGCAGCAGGGGATCGGCTATGGCTACACCTTC. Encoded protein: CASSVQQGIGYGYTF.